This T cell receptor beta chain was sequenced for a study of beta chain features in type 1 diabetes. Study details: The study found patients and healthy donors alike in age, gender and cell yields. Study-wide results and limits: Among patients with Type 1 diabetes, TCRB CDR3s were moderately but significantly shorter in every one of the four CD4+ subsets. Patients and controls would be equally affected if PCR favored shorter templates. Sampled from patients, naive, central memory and Treg TCRB repertoires appeared more similar than those sampled from healthy donors.

In this sample, this clone turned up a few times. The target antigen is unknown. The whole isolated RNA underwent reverse transcription, so sequencing captured expressed TCRB transcripts. Sequencing was performed with immunoSEQ multiplex PCR; in TCRdb, only in-frame clones are kept and a portion is missing. The sample has 200,000 to 250,000 clones, around 14% seen once. The CDR3 is made up of 19 amino acids. Looked up from germline, CDR1 is SEHNR and CDR2 is FQNEAQ (reference sequence). After removal of 5 bases from V and 0 bases from J, the junction contained 10 bases not matched to a gene. The chain recombines TRBV7-9 with TRBJ2-5; 15 bases fit TRBD2. This receptor was identified in a woman aged 40 to 50 in good health. The sample comprised naive CD4+ T cells from blood. The CDR3 loop is CASSPIGLAGGSYQETQYF. The CDR3 coding sequence is TGTGCCAGCAGCCCAATCGGACTAGCGGGGGGGTCGTACCAAGAGACCCAGTACTTC.